A single sample is the source of the 29 T cell receptor beta chains below, sequenced in a study of OX40 agonist ivuxolimab in advanced cancers. Data came from immunoSEQ multiplex PCR; TCRdb stores just in-frame clones and leaves some out. The sample lists thousands of clones, 90% seen once, with 35% to 40% in the top ten. Sequences were derived from CD4+ or CD8+ T cells sorted from blood, sampled in a trial of the OX40 agonist ivuxolimab. The receptor source for this set is an adult with an advanced solid tumor such as melanoma, head and neck, liver or kidney cancer.

V gene TRBV14 combines with J gene TRBJ2-3, with a possible D match to TRBD2 (6 bases). Between the trimmed V and J ends, which lost 0 bases and 0 bases, there was a span of 7 bases. Germline CDR1 is SGHDN and CDR2 is FVKESK. The CDR3 is 15 amino acids. The DNA for the CDR3 is TGTGCCAGCAGCCAAGAACTAGCAAGCACAGATACGCAGTATTTT. It translates to CASSQELASTDTQYF.

This sequence joins TRBV30 and TRBJ1-1, with D possibly matching TRBD1 (6 bases). Trimming cost V 4 bases and J 3 bases, with 12 bases left between them. This CDR3 comprises 13 residues. The V gene's germline CDR1 is GTSNPN and CDR2 SVGIG (reference sequence). The CDR3 sequence: CAWNLGADTEAFF. The CDR3 DNA reads TGTGCCTGGAATCTGGGGGCGGACACTGAAGCTTTCTTT.

This clone was counted a single time. The chain couples TRBV27 to TRBJ1-1; D is undetermined. Trimming removed 4 bases at V and 2 bases at J, with 11 bases between. Germline CDR1 reads MNHEY; CDR2 reads SMNVEV (reference sequence). The CDR3 covers 14 residues. This chain's CDR3 is CASSSRELNTEAFF. The CDR3 DNA reads as TGTGCCAGCAGTTCAAGGGAACTCAACACTGAAGCTTTCTTT.

The chain uses TRBV28 and TRBJ1-5; no clear D. The CDR3 has 15 amino acids. The ends were cut back, 2 bases at V and 7 bases at J, with 15 bases in the middle. The germline V gene encodes CDR1 MDHEN and CDR2 SYDVKM. CDR3 nucleotides: TGTGCCAGCAGTTTAATGGGCCCCCCGGGGCAGCCCCAGCATTTT. Translating it yields CASSLMGPPGQPQHF.

The chain couples TRBV7-9 to TRBJ2-1, with 9 bases matching TRBD1. Trimming removed 5 bases from V and 6 bases from J; junction bases left unmatched: 11. Germline V gives CDR1 SEHNR, CDR2 FQNEAQ (reference sequence). This CDR3 is 16 amino acids long. CDR3 DNA: TGTGCCAGCAGCCAGGGCCCGGGACAGGGCAGCAATGAGCAGTTCTTC. Protein: CASSQGPGQGSNEQFF.

The chain joins TRBV6-5 to TRBJ2-5; the match to TRBD2 covers 9 bases. Germline loops: CDR1 MNHEY, CDR2 SVGAGI. The CDR3 spans 16 residues. Germline trimming cut 4 bases from V and 4 bases from J; bases unmatched to any gene: 10. For the CDR3, the DNA is TGTGCCAGCAGTTCCCCACCGACTAGCGGCTTAGAGACCCAGTACTTC. Residues: CASSSPPTSGLETQYF.

This clone was found once. The genes are TRBV6-1 and TRBJ2-5, with D perhaps TRBD1 (6 bases). CDR3 length: 14 residues. The V gene lost 2 bases and the J gene lost 7 bases, with 14 bases spanning the gap. Germline CDR1 reads MNHNS; CDR2 reads SASEGT. The CDR3 sequence: CASSESGAKGTQYF. The CDR3 DNA reads as TGTGCCAGCAGTGAATCAGGGGCGAAGGGGACCCAGTACTTC.

CDR3 region: CSVEGQDSYEQYF. The CDR3 DNA sequence: TGCAGCGTGGAGGGACAAGACTCCTACGAGCAGTACTTC. V usage is TRBV29-1 and J usage is TRBJ2-7; D possibly matches TRBD1 or TRBD2 (6 bases each). Germline CDR1 is SQVTM and CDR2 is ANQGSEA. The CDR3 covers 13 residues. Trimming cost V 6 bases and J 0 bases, with 12 bases left between them.

This chain joins TRBV29-1 and TRBJ2-5, with 9 bases aligning to TRBD2. Germline V gene sequence: CDR1 SQVTM, CDR2 ANQGSEA. The junction had 5 bases not matched to a gene; V was cut back by 4 bases and J by 5 bases. This CDR3 comprises 13 residues. The chain's CDR3 is CSVAGTSIETQYF. In DNA, the CDR3 is TGCAGCGTTGCCGGGACTAGCATTGAGACCCAGTACTTC.

In its sample, this clone was seen once. Written as DNA, the CDR3 is TGTGCCAGCAGCCAACCTAGCGGGAGGGCCCGCGAGCAGTACTTC. Translation gives CASSQPSGRAREQYF. V is TRBV4-2 and J is TRBJ2-7; 12 positions agree with TRBD2. The CDR3 runs 15 residues. Germline assignment: CDR1 LGHNA and CDR2 YNFKEQ. Unmatched junction bases numbered 5, after V lost 2 bases and J lost 6 bases.

This chain joins TRBV14 and TRBJ2-3; TRBD1 matches 10 bases. This CDR3 has 16 residues. V was clipped by 1 base and J by 1 base; unmatched bases: 2. Germline V lookup: CDR1 SGHDN, CDR2 FVKESK. The CDR3 DNA sequence: TGTGCCAGCAGCCAAGGGGACAGGGGCCGCACAGATACGCAGTATTTT. It translates to CASSQGDRGRTDTQYF.

The rearrangement uses TRBV7-8 and TRBJ2-1, with 11 bases aligning to TRBD2. Germline lookup yields CDR1 SGHVS and CDR2 FQNEAQ. The V gene end was trimmed by 5 bases and the J gene end by 10 bases; junction bases not matched to a gene: 13. CDR3 size: 16 residues. CDR3 loop: CASSPSGLAVGWEQFF. The DNA of the CDR3 is TGTGCCAGCAGCCCTTCGGGACTAGCGGTTGGGTGGGAGCAGTTCTTC. Variable domain in full (rest from reference TRBV7-8 and TRBJ2-1): GAGVSQSPRYKVAKRGQDVALRCDPISGHVSLFWYQQALGQGPEFLTYFQNEAQLDKSGLPSDRFFAERPEGSVSTLKIQRTQQEDSAVYLCASSPSGLAVGWEQFFGPGTRLTVL.

The rearrangement links TRBV9 to TRBJ2-2; 9 bases match TRBD1. V shed 3 bases, J shed 6 bases, and the junction held 6 bases outside the gene matches. Germline CDR1 and CDR2: SGDLS and YYNGEE. This CDR3 comprises 15 residues. CDR3 nucleotides: TGTGCCAGCAGCGGCGACAGGGGGGTAGCCGGGGAGCTGTTTTTT. Amino acids: CASSGDRGVAGELFF.

V gene TRBV28 combines with J gene TRBJ1-4; D is possibly TRBD1 (5 bases). The V and J ends lost 1 base and 2 bases respectively, with 11 bases between them. Germline V CDR1 and CDR2: MDHEN, SYDVKM. The CDR3 totals 16 residues. The CDR3 nucleotides read TGTGCCAGCAGTTTATTAAAAAGACAGACTAATGAAAAACTGTTTTTT. Encoded protein: CASSLLKRQTNEKLFF.

This clone was observed a single time. The chain links TRBV27 to TRBJ2-7, with 11 bases that match TRBD1. The CDR3 has 15 amino acids. CDR1 and CDR2 from the germline V gene are MNHEY and SMNVEV (reference sequence). J was trimmed by 0 bases and V by 8 bases; bases with no gene match: 6. CDR3 DNA: TGTGCCAGCTGGACAGGGGGCGCGATCTCCTACGAGCAGTACTTC. The encoded protein is CASWTGGAISYEQYF.

The V and J genes are TRBV2 and TRBJ1-5; D remains unclear. CDR3 size: 17 residues. Per the germline V gene, CDR1 is SNHLY and CDR2 is FYNNEI. Trimming stripped 1 base from V and 0 bases from J, with 13 bases between. Here the CDR3 DNA reads TGTGCCAGCAGTGAAGGACCGGCAGGTACTAGCAATCAGCCCCAGCATTTT. It encodes CASSEGPAGTSNQPQHF.

This clone was observed a few times. This chain uses TRBV18 with TRBJ2-5; 10 bases are a match to TRBD1. The V segment lost 0 bases and the J segment 3 bases; nucleotides outside the gene matches: 4. The CDR3 contains 16 residues. Germline lookup yields CDR1 KGHSH and CDR2 LQKENI. The CDR3 DNA reads TGTGCCAGCTCACCACCGGGACAGGGGTTTGAAGAGACCCAGTACTTC. Protein product: CASSPPGQGFEETQYF.

The chain links TRBV7-3 to TRBJ2-7, with TRBD2 identical over 10 bases. V dropped 5 bases and J dropped 0; count of bases not matched to a gene: 7. The CDR3 sequence is 16 residues long. CDR1 is SGHTA, CDR2 FQGTGA, per germline. The CDR3 DNA follows: TGTGCCAGCAGCCAAGAGGGGACTAGCGCCTCCTACGAGCAGTACTTC. Protein sequence: CASSQEGTSASYEQYF.

The genes are TRBV6-5 and TRBJ2-1; 7 nucleotides match TRBD1. The CDR3 sequence is 12 residues long. V dropped 3 bases and J dropped 11; count of bases not matched to a gene: 4. Germline V gene data show CDR1 as MNHEY and CDR2 as SVGAGI. CDR3 region: CASSYDRVQQFF. The CDR3 DNA reads as TGTGCCAGCAGTTATGACAGGGTTCAGCAGTTCTTC.

V and J are TRBV28 and TRBJ1-1; D is possibly TRBD1 (5 bases). The ends were cut back, 1 base at V and 0 bases at J, with 9 bases in the middle. CDR1 and CDR2 from the germline V gene are MDHEN and SYDVKM. The CDR3 runs 15 residues. The CDR3 DNA follows: TGTGCCAGCAGTTTATTGGTGGGACTGAACACTGAAGCTTTCTTT. Encoded protein: CASSLLVGLNTEAFF.

This sequence joins TRBV27 and TRBJ2-7; TRBD2 matches at 7 bases. Germline V gene lookup returns CDR1 MNHEY and CDR2 SMNVEV (reference sequence). Germline trimming cut 4 bases from V and 8 bases from J; bases unmatched to any gene: 8. The CDR3 is made up of 13 amino acids. CDR3 sequence reads: CASSSLADLQQYF. The CDR3 DNA reads TGTGCCAGCAGTTCCCTAGCGGACTTGCAGCAGTACTTC.

The chain has TRBV18 and TRBJ1-1, with D perhaps matching TRBD1 (5 bases). V gave up 10 bases and J gave up 3 bases, with 15 bases separating them. Germline CDR1 reads KGHSH; CDR2 reads LQKENI. The CDR3 totals 13 residues. CDR3 bases: TGTGCCACCCCCGCGGGACTTCACACTGAAGCTTTCTTT. This encodes CATPAGLHTEAFF.

The chain employs TRBV7-6 and TRBJ2-3; no clear D. This CDR3 has 14 residues. The germline V and J ends were trimmed by 1 base and 2 bases, with 7 bases remaining between them. CDR1 SGHVS and CDR2 FNYEAQ come from the germline V gene. The CDR3 bases are TGTGCCAGCAGCTTAGGACACCTCACAGATACGCAGTATTTT. Translation gives CASSLGHLTDTQYF.

The chain couples TRBV2 to TRBJ1-4, with a possible D match to TRBD1 (6 bases). This CDR3 contains 15 residues. The ends were cut back, 6 bases at V and 3 bases at J, with 14 bases in the middle. CDR1 is SNHLY and CDR2 is FYNNEI in the germline V gene. The DNA of the CDR3 is TGTGCCAGCAGGAGAGTACAGGGATCTAATGAAAAACTGTTTTTT. Residues: CASRRVQGSNEKLFF.

The chain combines TRBV27 with TRBJ2-3, with TRBD1 identical over 8 bases. With V trimmed by 6 bases and J by 4 bases, 9 bases remained unmatched. The CDR3 is 15 residues long. Germline V gene sequence: CDR1 MNHEY, CDR2 SMNVEV (reference sequence). CDR3 coding DNA: TGTGCCAGCAGAATTCAGGACAGGGACCCAGATACGCAGTATTTT. Encoded protein: CASRIQDRDPDTQYF.

The chain links TRBV27 to TRBJ2-5; D ambiguous. Trimming cost V 2 bases and J 0 bases, with 10 bases left between them. The CDR3 is 15 residues long. The germline V gene encodes CDR1 MNHEY and CDR2 SMNVEV (reference sequence). As DNA, the CDR3 is TGTGCCAGCAGTTTAACCCCTCTAGACCAAGAGACCCAGTACTTC. As protein: CASSLTPLDQETQYF.

The CDR3 sequence is CASSVGAVGGDYGYTF. The DNA of the CDR3 is TGTGCCAGCAGCGTAGGGGCGGTGGGGGGAGACTATGGCTACACCTTC. The chain combines TRBV9 with TRBJ1-2; D possibly corresponds to TRBD1 (5 bases). The CDR3 has 16 residues. The ends were cut back, 0 bases at V and 3 bases at J, with 15 bases in the middle. Germline-derived CDR1 and CDR2 are SGDLS and YYNGEE.

A single count supports this clone. V and J are TRBV5-1 and TRBJ1-2; 7 bases align to TRBD1. The germline V gene encodes CDR1 SGHRS and CDR2 YFSETQ. The CDR3 has 14 residues. V shed 3 bases and J 5 bases; nucleotides not matched to a gene: 7. The CDR3 nucleotides are TGCGCCAGCAGCTCCGGACAGGAGATGTATGGCTACACCTTC. This codes for CASSSGQEMYGYTF.

V is TRBV7-2 and J is TRBJ2-7; 9 bases match TRBD2. From germline, CDR1 is SGHTA and CDR2 FQGNSA. CDR3 size: 14 residues. Germline trimming cut 5 bases from V and 4 bases from J; bases unmatched to any gene: 6. The CDR3 is CASSLLAGLYEQYF. In nucleotides, the CDR3 is TGTGCCAGCAGCCTCCTAGCGGGATTGTACGAGCAGTACTTC.